What follows describes a single T cell receptor beta chain. Antigen: not known. This record belongs to a study of T cells in Graves' hyperthyroidism and ophthalmopathy. General observations from the study: Within blood appeared most thyroid clonotypes that had expanded above 0.001.

Germline V gene sequence: CDR1 SNHLY, CDR2 FYNNEI. The CDR3 has 15 amino acids. V was pared by 4 bases and J by 4 bases, with 16 bases between. Using RNA transcripts as the source, TCR beta CDR3 regions were amplified. The TCR CDR3 was amplified in a first-round RT-PCR using the HTBI primer set. Each CDR3 protein gets one entry after TCRdb re-called the multiplex PCR reads with MiXCR. The sample carries approximately 520,000 distinct CDR3 sequences, less than 25% recorded once. This sequence joins TRBV2 and TRBJ1-1; possibly TRBD1 for D (6 bases). This clonotype was sampled from a man younger than 35 with Graves' hyperthyroidism. Sequenced input: blood. CDR3 sequence (DNA): TGTGCCAGCAGTGCACAGGGCGTGTTAATCACTGAAGCTTTCTTT. Its protein product is CASSAQGVLITEAFF.